These 8 T cell receptor beta chains originate from one sample sequenced in a study of cytomegalovirus exposure and HLA in healthy donors. Primers for the PCR totalled 60 Vbeta and 13 Jbeta. Profiling relied on immunoSEQ multiplex PCR, and the TCRdb table lists in-frame clones only, not all of them. In the table there are over 150,000 clones, under 90% of which are singletons. Sample: PBMCs. These receptors were taken from a man younger than 45 in good health and CMV-seropositive.

This clone was observed a handful of times. This chain uses TRBV9 with TRBJ2-1; 10 positions agree with TRBD2. This CDR3 is 16 amino acids long. The ends lost 0 bases at V and 8 bases at J; junction bases unmatched: 8. Germline values: CDR1 SGDLS, CDR2 YYNGEE. The CDR3 nucleotides are TGTGCCAGCAGCGTAGATTGGGCTAGCGGGAGTGATGAGCAGTTCTTC. Translated: CASSVDWASGSDEQFF.

The chain couples TRBV5-1 to TRBJ2-7, with TRBD1 as a possible D gene (5 bases). This CDR3 is 12 amino acids long. CDR1 and CDR2 (germline): SGHRS, YFSETQ. Trimming cost V 6 bases and J 3 bases, with 10 bases left between them. The CDR3 bases are TGCGCCAGCAACCTCGACAGCTACGAGCAGTACTTC. Its protein is CASNLDSYEQYF.

V and J are TRBV5-6 and TRBJ2-7; D is possibly TRBD2 (6 bases). This CDR3 has 15 amino acids. Germline assignment: CDR1 SGHDT and CDR2 YYEEEE. Trimming pared 0 bases from V and 5 bases from J, leaving 15 bases between. The CDR3 reads CASSLGDSRVHEQYF. The CDR3 nucleotides read TGTGCCAGCAGCTTGGGGGACTCTCGAGTCCACGAGCAGTACTTC.

This rearrangement joins TRBV30 to TRBJ2-3, with 10 bases that match TRBD1. The CDR3 runs 16 residues. Germline CDR1 reads GTSNPN; CDR2 reads SVGIG (reference sequence). After removal of 5 bases from V and 9 bases from J, the junction contained 17 bases not matched to a gene. CDR3 nucleotides: TGTGCCTGGCAAACGGGACAGGGGATAGTAGGCAGGACGCAGTATTTT. Amino acids: CAWQTGQGIVGRTQYF.

The rearrangement uses TRBV19 and TRBJ1-2; D unclear. In germline, CDR1 is LNHDA, CDR2 SQIVND (reference sequence). This CDR3 is 12 amino acids long. The V and J ends lost 7 bases and 8 bases respectively, with 14 bases between them. The CDR3 DNA follows: TGTGCCAGTACCTTGGAGGGCCGGGGCTACACCTTC. Encoded protein: CASTLEGRGYTF.

The rearrangement links TRBV11-2 to TRBJ1-2; a possible D gene is TRBD1 (6 bases). There are 14 residues in the CDR3. Germline-derived CDR1 and CDR2 are SGHAT and FQNNGV. V lost 7 bases to trimming and J lost 4 bases, with 16 bases between them. CDR3 residues: CASTERAGAYGYTF. DNA for the CDR3: TGTGCCAGCACCGAACGTGCAGGGGCCTATGGCTACACCTTC.

This clone was counted only a few times. The CDR3 loop reads CATSRDKAGTYEQYF. The CDR3 nucleotides are TGTGCCACCAGCAGAGATAAAGCGGGAACCTACGAGCAGTACTTC. The rearrangement links TRBV15 to TRBJ2-7; TRBD2 matches 7 bases. With V trimmed by 0 bases and J by 2 bases, 4 bases remained unmatched. The CDR3 is made up of 15 amino acids. CDR1 and CDR2 from the germline V gene are LNHNV and YYDKDF (reference sequence).

V usage is TRBV15 and J usage is TRBJ2-5; no clear D. Trimming shortened V by 0 bases and J by 5 bases, and 7 bases separated the two germline ends. The CDR3 covers 13 residues. Germline V CDR1 and CDR2: LNHNV, YYDKDF (reference sequence). As DNA, the CDR3 is TGTGCCACCAGCAGAGATTCCGCGGAGACCCAGTACTTC. Protein product: CATSRDSAETQYF.